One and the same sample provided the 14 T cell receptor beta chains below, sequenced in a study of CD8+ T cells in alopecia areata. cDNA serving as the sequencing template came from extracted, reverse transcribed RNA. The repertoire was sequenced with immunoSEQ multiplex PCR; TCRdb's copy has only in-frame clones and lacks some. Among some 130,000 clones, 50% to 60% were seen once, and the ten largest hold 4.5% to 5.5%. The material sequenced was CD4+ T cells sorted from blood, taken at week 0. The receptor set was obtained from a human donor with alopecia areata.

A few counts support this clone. CDR3 coding DNA: TGTGCCAGCAGCCCTCTAGCGACTACAGATACGCAGTATTTT. This encodes CASSPLATTDTQYF. The V gene is TRBV7-2, the J gene TRBJ2-3, with D tentatively TRBD2 (6 bases). The CDR3 length is 14 residues. CDR1 is SGHTA and CDR2 is FQGNSA in the germline V gene. The V end lost 5 bases, the J end lost 3 bases, and 12 bases lay between the germline ends.

CDR3: CASSVAGFSDTQYF. The DNA of the CDR3 is TGTGCCAGCAGCGTAGCAGGATTTTCAGATACGCAGTATTTT. The chain carries TRBV9 and TRBJ2-3; D is undetermined. In germline, CDR1 is SGDLS, CDR2 YYNGEE. The V gene lost 0 bases and the J gene lost 4 bases, with 9 bases spanning the gap. The CDR3 length is 14 residues.

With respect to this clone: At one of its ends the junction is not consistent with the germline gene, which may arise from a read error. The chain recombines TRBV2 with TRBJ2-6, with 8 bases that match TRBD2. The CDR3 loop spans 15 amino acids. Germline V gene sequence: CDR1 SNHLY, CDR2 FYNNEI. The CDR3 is CATSREGSGANVLTF. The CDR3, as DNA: TGTGCCACCAGTCGGGAGGGCTCTGGGGCCAACGTCCTGACTTTC.

The CDR3 sequence is CAWSVTVSYEQYF. CDR3 coding DNA: TGTGCCTGGAGTGTAACCGTATCCTACGAGCAGTACTTC. This chain joins TRBV30 and TRBJ2-7; D gene uncertain. Germline CDR1 is GTSNPN and CDR2 is SVGIG (reference sequence). Trimming stripped 0 bases from V and 1 base from J, with 7 bases between. This CDR3 is 13 amino acids long.

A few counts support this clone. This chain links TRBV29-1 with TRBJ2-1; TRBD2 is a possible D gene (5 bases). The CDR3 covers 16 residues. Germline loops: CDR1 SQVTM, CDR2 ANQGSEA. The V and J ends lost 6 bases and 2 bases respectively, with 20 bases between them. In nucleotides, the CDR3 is TGCAGCGTGGCCCCCTTGGGCGGGCCAACCTACAATGAGCAGTTCTTC. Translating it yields CSVAPLGGPTYNEQFF.

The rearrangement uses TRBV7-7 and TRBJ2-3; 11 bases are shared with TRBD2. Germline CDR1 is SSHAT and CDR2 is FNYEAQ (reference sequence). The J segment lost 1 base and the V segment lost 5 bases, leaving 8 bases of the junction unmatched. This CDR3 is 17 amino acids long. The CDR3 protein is CASSAASSGGRTDTQYF. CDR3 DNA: TGTGCCAGCAGCGCTGCATCTAGCGGGGGGCGCACAGATACGCAGTATTTT.

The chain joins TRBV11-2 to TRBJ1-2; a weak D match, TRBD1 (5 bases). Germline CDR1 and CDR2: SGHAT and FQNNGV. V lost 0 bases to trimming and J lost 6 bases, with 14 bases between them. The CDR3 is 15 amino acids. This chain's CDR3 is CASSLDHRVQDGYTF. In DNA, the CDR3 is TGTGCCAGCAGCTTAGATCACCGGGTACAGGATGGCTACACCTTC. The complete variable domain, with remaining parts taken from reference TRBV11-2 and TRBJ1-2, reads EAGVAQSPRYKIIEKRQSVAFWCNPISGHATLYWYQQILGQGPKLLIQFQNNGVVDDSQLPKDRFSAERLKGVDSTLKIQPAKLEDSAVYLCASSLDHRVQDGYTFGSGTRLTVV.

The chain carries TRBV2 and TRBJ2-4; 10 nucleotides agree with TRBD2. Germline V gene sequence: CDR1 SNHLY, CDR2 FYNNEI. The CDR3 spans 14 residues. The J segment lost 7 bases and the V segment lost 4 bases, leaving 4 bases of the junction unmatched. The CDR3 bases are TGTGCCAGCAGTGTGCTAGCGGGAGTCAACATTCAGTACTTC. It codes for CASSVLAGVNIQYF.

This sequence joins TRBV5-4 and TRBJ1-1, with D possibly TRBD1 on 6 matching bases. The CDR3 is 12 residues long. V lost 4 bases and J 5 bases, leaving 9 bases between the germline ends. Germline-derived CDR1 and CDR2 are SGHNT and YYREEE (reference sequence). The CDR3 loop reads CASSLQGTEAFF. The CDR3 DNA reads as TGTGCCAGCAGCCTACAGGGAACTGAAGCTTTCTTT.

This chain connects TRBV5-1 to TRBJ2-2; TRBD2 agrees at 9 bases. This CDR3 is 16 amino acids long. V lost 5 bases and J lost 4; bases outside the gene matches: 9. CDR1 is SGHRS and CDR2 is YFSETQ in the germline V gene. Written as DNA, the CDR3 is TGCGCCAGCAGTTCCCGCGGGGGGGCTGGCACCGGGGAGCTGTTTTTT. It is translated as CASSSRGGAGTGELFF.

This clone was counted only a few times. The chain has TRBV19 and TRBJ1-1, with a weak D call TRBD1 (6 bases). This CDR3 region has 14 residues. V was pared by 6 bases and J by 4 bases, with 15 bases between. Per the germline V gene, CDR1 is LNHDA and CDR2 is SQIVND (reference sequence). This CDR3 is CASRTPDRSTEAFF. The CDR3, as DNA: TGTGCCAGTAGGACACCAGACAGGAGCACTGAAGCTTTCTTT.

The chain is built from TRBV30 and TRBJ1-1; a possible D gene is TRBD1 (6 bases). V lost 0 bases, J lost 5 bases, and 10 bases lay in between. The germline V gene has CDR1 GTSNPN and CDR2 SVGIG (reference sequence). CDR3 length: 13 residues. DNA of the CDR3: TGTGCCTGGAGTGTCCAGGGGAAAACTGAAGCTTTCTTT. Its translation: CAWSVQGKTEAFF.

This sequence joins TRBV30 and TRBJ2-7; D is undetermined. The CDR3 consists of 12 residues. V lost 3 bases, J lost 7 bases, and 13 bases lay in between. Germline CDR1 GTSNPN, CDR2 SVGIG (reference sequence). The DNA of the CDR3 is TGTGCCTGGAGCGCTGGGGTGGGTGAGCAGTACTTC. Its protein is CAWSAGVGEQYF.

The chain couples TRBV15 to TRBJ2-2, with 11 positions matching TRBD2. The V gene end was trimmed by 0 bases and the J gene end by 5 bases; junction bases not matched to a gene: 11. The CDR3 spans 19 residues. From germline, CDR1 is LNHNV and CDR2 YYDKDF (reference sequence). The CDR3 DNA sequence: TGTGCCACCAGCAGAGATGCTACTAGCGGGAGCTTGAGAACCGGGGAGCTGTTTTTT. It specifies CATSRDATSGSLRTGELFF.